This T cell receptor beta chain was sequenced during a study of cytomegalovirus exposure and HLA in healthy donors (dated by TCRdb to 2015 to 2018). Regarding the complete study: An earlier analysis of some 600 of the donors reported 250 to 350 Gb of sequence data and 117 million unique TCR beta sequences obtained from approximately 180 million T cells. HLA typing covered class I and class II loci at four-digit resolution. Donor age, sex, ethnicity and CMV serostatus were compiled alongside the repertoire data. Across approximately 400 genotyped donors of the cohort, an average of roughly 250,000 unique TCR beta nucleotide sequences per donor were sequenced, and 15% to 20% of those sequences were non-productive. The study was designed to test whether signatures of past pathogen exposure could be identified by cataloging public T cell receptors. Around 330 gigabases of sequencing data and around 80 million unique TCR sequences made up an early release that covered around 640 HLA-typed donors. Several DR-DQ haplotypes were treated as single units for association and clustering because of strong linkage in the cohort. The later analysis used no new phenotypic data to find candidate immune exposures, relying instead on TCR beta sequences and their occurrence across donors. The T cell repertoires of several hundred subjects were profiled by immunosequencing and related to cytomegalovirus serostatus. An earlier analysis of around 580 of the donors used high-throughput TCR beta sequencing to judge whether each TCR beta V gene segment behaved as functional or pseudogenic. Genome-wide SNP genotypes for about 65% of the roughly 700 donors were used in a later genetic analysis, which treated that subset as a discovery cohort. In a later analysis, previously published TCR beta repertoires from about 670 donors were re-analyzed and high-resolution HLA genotyping was added so that TCR occurrence patterns could be studied. Besides the first cohort of roughly 660 subjects, a separate validation cohort made up of about 120 different subjects was used. All discovery cohort repertoires had been generated using a single sequencing platform. Of the roughly 400 genotyped donors, approximately 83% fell in the genetic ancestry cluster associated with self-reported Caucasian donors. The number of typed donors differed by locus: about 629-630 for A, B, C, DRB1 and DQB1; some 540 for DQA1; around 580 for DPA1; and around 490 for DPB1. The study combined high-throughput TCR immunosequencing, statistical association of individual TCRs with disease status, and machine learning to predict cytomegalovirus infection status. Findings and caveats that apply to the study as a whole: In an earlier analysis of more than 500 of the donors, most TCR beta V segments appeared in productive rearrangements about 87% or about 30% of the time, broadly matching IMGT annotations. According to the authors, the approach could potentially be generalized to other disease states and immunological phenotypes. A later analysis found that most CMV-associated TCR beta chains appeared HLA-restricted, with HLA associations seemingly driven largely by CMV exposure. A cluster of highly shared sequence variants was judged likely to represent a technical artifact of the sequencing pipeline. For the cohort, immune exposure information was limited to CMV serostatus. The classifier was reported to diagnose cytomegalovirus status with high specificity and sensitivity in both the original and validation cohorts. Across donors, most TCR sequences were observed very rarely, whereas some public TCRs were present in many individuals. Because counts were too low, about 15 rarely observed V segments, including chromosome 9 orphons, were left out of the earlier analysis of 500 to 650 of the donors. This cohort had only TCR beta chains sequenced, and the lack of alpha or paired-chain data limited which features could be detected. Compared with equally common non-associated chains, HLA-associated TCR beta chains in a later analysis were more clonally expanded and had lower generation probabilities. In a later analysis, several top co-occurrence clusters were reported to appear linked to parvovirus B19, influenza, CMV and Epstein-Barr virus. A later analysis associated some 17,000 TCR beta sequences with specific HLA alleles at a false discovery rate of 0.05. In vitro tests confirmed that a few of the cytomegalovirus-associated TCR beta chains recognize cytomegalovirus antigens. A further reported finding was that TCR beta sequences accurately predicted the HLA-A and HLA-B alleles for most subjects in the first cohort. Because HLA typing was missing for some donors at each locus, association tests included only the typed subset. When HLA alleles, especially DR and DQ, strongly co-occurred, attributing TCR associations to individual alleles was difficult. In a later analysis, the rate of TCR association differed among HLA loci, with DRB1 alleles having the most associated TCRs and HLA-C alleles having the fewest. A later genetic analysis associated a missense DCLRE1C variant with V-gene and J-gene trimming of TCR beta chains, and an independent cohort replicated the association. Sequencing depth was assumed to be roughly uniform across donors in the presence/absence analyses, though that assumption may not hold. A total of 164 TCR beta chains were listed by the study as associated with cytomegalovirus. According to a later genetic analysis, donors in an Asian-associated ancestry cluster had fewer N-insertions in productive TCRs than the roughly 660-donor mean. Linkage disequilibrium might explain the correlated functional status among segregating V segments, but an unknown experimental factor could not be ruled out. The 87-base-pair reads could not distinguish some IMGT-functional V segments, including TRBV6-2 and TRBV6-3, so those segments were excluded.

Its CDR3 holds 14 amino acids, cysteine through phenylalanine. Of the read, only the CDR3 DNA is kept; its 42 bases are in frame from base 1. Trimmed from V: 10 bases; trimmed from J: 1 base; junction bases lacking a gene match: 10. Via the germline V gene, CDR1 is SGHTA and CDR2 FQGNSA. The library was made by the immunoSEQ multiplex PCR assay. For the multiplex PCR, a mixture combining 60 forward primers for TCR Vbeta segments and 13 reverse primers for TCR Jbeta segments was used. A multiplex PCR assay on genomic DNA amplified the CDR3 region of rearranged TCR beta genes. The amplified TCR beta libraries were sequenced on the Illumina HiSeq System as 87-base-pair reads. In the authors' own workflow: A later analysis counted about 76 million unique TCR beta chains across the approximately 700 repertoires, and roughly 10 million of these chains were shared by at least two donors. Raw reads were error-corrected and collapsed into unique sequences by a nearest-neighbor algorithm in which closely related sequences were merged to remove PCR and sequencing errors. CDR3 sequences were aligned to IMGT reference sequences to assign V, D and J gene segments. For a sequence to be retained, a match of at least six nucleotides to both a V gene segment and a J gene segment was required. A rearrangement counted as productive if the CDR3 had no stop codons and remained in frame with V and J, and every other rearrangement counted as non-productive. Following IMGT convention, CDR3 was defined as the stretch from the second conserved V-encoded cysteine to the conserved J-encoded phenylalanine. In an earlier analysis of 500 to 650 of the donors, sequences lacking an unambiguous match to a single V gene segment were excluded. In an earlier analysis of a few hundred of the donors, V segments were called functional above 56.7% productive rearrangements and were called segregating when the between-donor standard deviation exceeded 5%. A statistical classification framework was built to diagnose cytomegalovirus status from the catalog of TCR beta chain sequences. In a later analysis, TCR nucleotide sequences were compared against IMGT/GENE-DB human TR gene sequences so that V and J genes could be assigned. The TCRdist pipeline was used in a later analysis to assign CDR3 sequences and most-parsimonious VDJ recombination scenarios. In a later analysis, each TCR beta chain was defined by its CDR3 amino acid sequence together with its V-gene family, and reads without a unique V-gene family were excluded. A later analysis removed 592 highly shared, low-generation-probability nucleotide sequences to deal with suspected cross-contamination and a sequencing artifact. In a later analysis, a clonal expansion index was calculated for each public chain from normalized within-repertoire ranks of inferred template counts. In a later analysis, generation probabilities were computed with a VDJ recombination model fitted to out-of-frame rearrangements, and the resulting probabilities were checked against IGoR. Hypergeometric tests were used in a later analysis to score TCR-TCR, TCR-HLA and TCR-CMV co-occurrence, with a repertoire-size bias correction applied to the TCR pairs. In a later analysis, false discovery rates were estimated by permuting HLA or CMV assignments 20 times. A later analysis grouped co-occurring TCRs with DBSCAN, adding TCRdist sequence similarity when clustering within HLA-allele-positive subsets. For co-occurrence clustering, repertoires with fewer than 30,000 or more than 120,000 public chains were excluded, along with roughly 5 repertoires with anomalous nucleotide sharing. Imported from immuneACCESS, the table was reduced by TCRdb to in-frame sequences with V and J called. These copies leave out some clones; in studies compared against another copy, an unresolved V gene accounts for under half, and the cause of the remainder is not known. The DNA was the basis for D and trimming; V, J and clone size are from that table. In this sample the table shows some 130,000 clones, around 79% of which occur a single time. Together, the top ten hold more than 3% of the sample.

The cohort was made up of approximately 670 healthy bone marrow donors. Cohort members were all nominally healthy when sampled, although unrecorded immune exposures were likely present. The donor was CMV seronegative and belonged to the group of over 300 seronegative cohort members. Every donor gave a peripheral blood sample, and the peripheral blood mononuclear cells from that sample were used for TCR beta sequencing. The Qiagen DNeasy Blood Extraction Kit was used to extract genomic DNA from the blood cell samples. Details on this clone: What this receptor recognizes is not known. One base away there is no much larger clone; base qualities are not given.

The sample taken for sequencing was PBMCs. The TCR originated in a female donor in good health and CMV-seronegative. The receptor chain draws on TRBV7-2 and TRBJ2-7; TRBD2 fits 7 bases in the junction. CDR3 protein: CAITFKRGSYEQYF. The nucleotide sequence reads TGTGCCATAACCTTCAAGCGGGGTTCCTACGAGCAGTACTTC.